This section outlines one T cell receptor (beta chain) sequence together with its context. The antigen remains unidentified. This same CDR3 is encoded by further DNA sequences in the sample. Trimming stripped 1 base from V and 0 bases from J, with 3 bases between. Germline V gives CDR1 SGHRS, CDR2 YFSETQ. There are 13 residues in the CDR3. Using about 220 ng DNA, 32,000 or so T cell genomes, the sorted-subset replicate PCRs were run. Only in-frame clones appear in the TCRdb table, and some are missing; sequencing was by immunoSEQ multiplex PCR. Found here are roughly 1,600,000 clones, roughly 98.5% of them singletons; the top ten hold about 0.4%. Donors, healthy HIV-negative adults, lacked recent acute infections or vaccinations. The data belong to a study of shared clonotypes between healthy human individuals. Study observations and caveats: Having only a few donors restricted how much genetic and exposure-history diversity was captured.

The V call is TRBV5-1, the J call TRBJ2-3; the D is unclear. Sequenced material: naive CD4+ T cells sorted from blood. The subset here: CD45RA+ positively selected. The TCR was taken from a man aged 30-40 years in good health. CDR3 amino acids: CASSLQSTDTQYF. As DNA, the CDR3 is TGCGCCAGCAGCTTGCAGAGCACAGATACGCAGTATTTT.